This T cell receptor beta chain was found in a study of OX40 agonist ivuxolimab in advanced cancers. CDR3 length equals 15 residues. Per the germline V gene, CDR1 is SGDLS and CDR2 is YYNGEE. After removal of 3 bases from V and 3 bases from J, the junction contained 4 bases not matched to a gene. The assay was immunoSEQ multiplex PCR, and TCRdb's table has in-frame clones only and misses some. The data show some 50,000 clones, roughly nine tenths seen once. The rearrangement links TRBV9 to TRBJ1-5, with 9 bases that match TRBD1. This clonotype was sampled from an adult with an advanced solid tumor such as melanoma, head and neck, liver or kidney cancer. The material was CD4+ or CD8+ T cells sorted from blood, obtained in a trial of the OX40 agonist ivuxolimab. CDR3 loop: CASSAGTGLNQPQHF. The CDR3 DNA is TGTGCCAGCAGCGCAGGGACAGGGCTCAATCAGCCCCAGCATTTT.